Below are 9 T cell receptor beta chains sequenced from a single sample in a study of blood T cell repertoires in COVID-19 (TCRdb year 2020). The library was built by means of the immunoSEQ multiplex PCR assay. What TCRdb holds here is the immuneACCESS table cut down to in-frame rearrangements. Part of the clones is not present; checked against another copy, under half of the missing clones reflect an unresolved V gene, and the others are unexplained. The table for this sample lists approximately 100,000 clones; about 87% of them were counted only once. The ten largest make up under 15% of the sample. The sample comprised peripheral blood. All receptors derive from a human donor in a cohort sampled during active or convalescent COVID-19.

The table lists this clone with a few counts. The rearrangement uses TRBV7-9 and TRBJ2-2; 7 bases align to TRBD1. The trim removed 5 bases at V and 6 bases at J, leaving 9 bases unmatched. Germline V gene data show CDR1 as SEHNR and CDR2 as FQNEAQ (reference sequence). The CDR3 consists of 15 residues. The CDR3 spells CASSPPDRSAGELFF. Here the CDR3 DNA reads TGTGCCAGCAGCCCCCCGGACAGGTCGGCCGGGGAGCTGTTTTTT.

The chain employs TRBV6-5 and TRBJ1-1; 9 bases line up with TRBD1. The ends lost 6 bases at V and 3 bases at J; junction bases unmatched: 8. The CDR3 covers 15 residues. Germline V CDR1 and CDR2: MNHEY, SVGAGI. This chain's CDR3 is CASRPGQGLHTEAFF. CDR3 sequence (DNA): TGTGCCAGCAGGCCGGGACAGGGTTTACACACTGAAGCTTTCTTT.

In this sample, this clone turned up once. The chain employs TRBV6-5 and TRBJ1-2; TRBD1 matches at 7 bases. V was pared by 7 bases and J by 2 bases, with 10 bases of the junction left unmatched. This CDR3 has 15 amino acids. CDR1 and CDR2 (germline): MNHEY, SVGAGI. CDR3 nucleotide sequence: TGTGCCAGCACAAGACAGTTACAGGGGAACTATGGCTACACCTTC. This sequence encodes CASTRQLQGNYGYTF.

This clone came up once. The genes are TRBV18 and TRBJ1-1, with 8 bases fitting TRBD1. Germline V gene data show CDR1 as KGHSH and CDR2 as LQKENI. V was pared by 6 bases and J by 0 bases, with 6 bases of the junction left unmatched. CDR3 length equals 15 residues. The CDR3 protein is CASSPGTGVNTEAFF. CDR3 DNA sequence: TGTGCCAGCTCGCCCGGGACAGGTGTGAACACTGAAGCTTTCTTT. Full variable domain (missing parts from reference TRBV18 and TRBJ1-1): NAGVMQNPRHLVRRRGQEARLRCSPMKGHSHVYWYRQLPEEGLKFMVYLQKENIIDESGMPKERFSAEFPKEGPSILRIQQVVRGDSAAYFCASSPGTGVNTEAFFGQGTRLTVV.

This clone turned up a few times. This chain connects TRBV7-3 to TRBJ2-2; no clear D. V was pared by 0 bases and J by 4 bases, with 3 bases between. CDR1 and CDR2 from the germline V gene are SGHTA and FQGTGA. The CDR3 consists of 13 residues. DNA for the CDR3: TGTGCCAGCAGCTTAACCGTCACCGGGGAGCTGTTTTTT. Translated: CASSLTVTGELFF.

This clone was recorded once. The rearrangement links TRBV15 to TRBJ1-5, with 7 nucleotides matching TRBD1. The CDR3 is made up of 14 amino acids. The J segment lost 5 bases and the V segment lost 5 bases, leaving 6 bases of the junction unmatched. Germline V gene sequence: CDR1 LNHNV, CDR2 YYDKDF (reference sequence). The CDR3 reads CATSLGQAHQPQHF. In nucleotides, the CDR3 is TGTGCCACCAGCCTTGGACAGGCCCATCAGCCCCAGCATTTT. The variable domain in full, with the rest retrieved from reference TRBV15 and TRBJ1-5, is DAMVIQNPRYQVTQFGKPVTLSCSQTLNHNVMYWYQQKSSQAPKLLFHYYDKDFNNEADTPDNFQSRRPNTSFCFLDIRSPGLGDTAMYLCATSLGQAHQPQHFGDGTRLSIL.

This clone was counted only a few times. The chain couples TRBV5-1 to TRBJ1-2; weak D call: TRBD1 (6 bases). CDR1 SGHRS and CDR2 YFSETQ come from the germline V gene. Deletions cut 0 bases from V and 0 bases from J, with 12 bases between. The CDR3 consists of 16 residues. CDR3 sequence reads: CASSLARGGANYGYTF. In DNA form, the CDR3 reads TGCGCCAGCAGCTTGGCCAGGGGTGGGGCTAACTATGGCTACACCTTC.

The chain employs TRBV24-1 and TRBJ2-2, with 10 bases fitting TRBD2. CDR1 is KGHDR, CDR2 SFDVKD, per germline. The CDR3 covers 15 residues. After removal of 3 bases from V and 7 bases from J, the junction contained 4 bases not matched to a gene. CDR3 residues: CATSDVAGGNGELFF. DNA for the CDR3: TGTGCCACCAGTGATGTAGCGGGGGGTAACGGGGAGCTGTTTTTT.

The chain links TRBV5-1 to TRBJ2-3; D might be TRBD2 (6 bases). The V end lost 3 bases, the J end lost 3 bases, and 11 bases lay between the germline ends. This CDR3 region has 14 residues. Per germline, CDR1 SGHRS and CDR2 YFSETQ. In DNA, the CDR3 is TGCGCCAGCAGCTGGCAGGGAGGAACAGATACGCAGTATTTT. Amino acid sequence: CASSWQGGTDTQYF.